The TCR beta chain under discussion was sequenced for a study of blood T cell repertoires in COVID-19. Study as a whole: The study drew acute and convalescent COVID-19 samples from the United States, Italy and Spain. T cells, B-cell-depleted T cells, or PBMCs provided the cDNA or gDNA that served as material.

The CDR3 spans 16 residues. With 0 bases removed from V and 7 bases from J, the gap between germline ends came to 17 bases. Germline V gene data show CDR1 as SGHVS and CDR2 as FNYEAQ. Only a few counts were recorded for this clone. Study processing details: Reference gene primer amplification yielded estimated nucleated cell counts. Profiled with immunoSEQ multiplex PCR; TCRdb holds only in-frame clones, not every one. For V, J and clone size, that table is used; D and trimming come from the DNA. The sample carries tens of thousands of clones, around 88% recorded once. The chain employs TRBV7-6 and TRBJ2-3; no reliable D call. The clonotype was recovered from a human donor in a cohort sampled during active COVID-19. Specimen: peripheral blood. CDR3 in amino acids: CASSLAVARTHYTQYF. The CDR3 nucleotides are TGTGCCAGCAGCTTAGCAGTTGCGCGTACCCACTATACGCAGTATTTT. Looking up the rest from reference TRBV7-6 and TRBJ2-3 gives the full variable domain: GAGVSQSPRYKVTKRGQDVALRCDPISGHVSLYWYRQALGQGPEFLTYFNYEAQQDKSGLPNDRFSAERPEGSISTLTIQRTEQRDSAMYRCASSLAVARTHYTQYFGPGTRLTVL.